This TCR beta chain was obtained from a study of blood T cells in healthy people across ages. Study-wide context: With template switching, about one barcoded beta molecule was captured per two T cells. Study-wide results and limits: Age showed a roughly linear inverse relationship with TCR beta diversity per million T cells.

This clonotype was counted only a few times. The antigen remains unidentified. A sample-barcoded 5' primer and a J-beta primer mix were used in a second PCR of roughly 7 to 11 cycles. Using its own MiXCR run on the 5' RACE reads, TCRdb lists one record per CDR3 protein. The sample has fewer than 2,000,000 distinct CDR3 sequences, 30% to 40% seen once; the top ten hold 23%. CDR1 and CDR2 (germline): KGHDR, SFDVKD. Between the trimmed V and J ends, which lost 3 bases and 5 bases, there was a span of 10 bases. This CDR3 is built from 14 residues. V gene TRBV24-1 combines with J gene TRBJ2-1; maybe TRBD2 (6 bases). This TCR was recovered from a human donor in good health. Source material: blood. The CDR3: CATSDRDFDNEQFF. CDR3 sequence (DNA): TGTGCCACCAGTGATCGGGACTTTGACAATGAGCAGTTCTTC.